The 19 T cell receptor beta chains reported below all come from one sample, sequenced in a study of blood T cell repertoires in COVID-19. Profiled with immunoSEQ multiplex PCR; TCRdb holds only in-frame clones, not every one. The sample lists some 300,000 clones; 89% were seen once. The sample taken for sequencing was PBMCs or T cells enriched from blood (not recorded which). The receptor set was obtained from a woman aged 30 to 39 who had recovered from COVID-19.

The V and J genes are TRBV9 and TRBJ2-3; 11 bases line up with TRBD2. The germline gives CDR1 SGDLS, CDR2 YYNGEE. With 0 bases clipped from V and 5 bases from J, the junction kept 11 bases outside the gene matches. CDR3 size: 18 residues. The CDR3 protein is CASSVDGVAGGSGDTQYF. The CDR3 nucleotides are TGTGCCAGCAGCGTAGATGGGGTAGCGGGAGGGTCAGGAGATACGCAGTATTTT. Complete variable domain (other parts from reference TRBV9 and TRBJ2-3): DSGVTQTPKHLITATGQRVTLRCSPRSGDLSVYWYQQSLDQGLQFLIQYYNGEERAKGNILERFSAQQFPDLHSELNLSSLELGDSALYFCASSVDGVAGGSGDTQYFGPGTRLTVL.

V gene TRBV24-1 combines with J gene TRBJ1-6; unclear D gene. CDR3 length equals 15 residues. Germline-derived CDR1 and CDR2 are KGHDR and SFDVKD. V was shortened by 5 bases and J by 5 bases, with 12 bases between the two germline ends. CDR3 amino acids: CATSVPGLNNSPLHF. The CDR3, as DNA: TGTGCCACCAGTGTGCCGGGGTTGAATAATTCACCCCTCCACTTT.

J is TRBJ1-6 and V is TRBV10-2; D may be TRBD1 (6 bases). The CDR3 extends over 15 amino acids. The germline V gene has CDR1 WSHSY and CDR2 SAAADI. Trimming left V 7 bases short and J 10 bases short, with 20 bases between. Here the CDR3 reads CASTTTLQGGSPLHF. CDR3 in DNA: TGCGCCAGCACCACGACTTTACAGGGCGGCTCACCCCTCCACTTT.

CDR3 loop: CASSEAEQGHNEQFF. DNA of the CDR3: TGTGCCAGCAGTGAAGCTGAGCAGGGCCACAATGAGCAGTTCTTC. This chain links TRBV6-1 with TRBJ2-1; D is perhaps TRBD1 (5 bases). V shed 0 bases and J shed 5 bases, with 11 bases lying between them. In germline, CDR1 is MNHNS, CDR2 SASEGT. The CDR3 runs to 15 residues.

The rearrangement joins TRBV6-5 to TRBJ1-1; weak D call: TRBD1 (5 bases). Looked up from germline, CDR1 is MNHEY and CDR2 is SVGAGI. The V end lost 5 bases, the J end lost 4 bases, and 17 bases lay between the germline ends. The CDR3 totals 15 residues. CDR3 nucleotides: TGTGCCAGCAGTCCTGGGGGGAGAATTACCACTGAAGCTTTCTTT. It is translated as CASSPGGRITTEAFF.

This chain links TRBV19 with TRBJ1-4; D not certain. V was pared by 3 bases and J by 5 bases, with 16 bases between. The CDR3 sequence is 16 residues long. Germline V gives CDR1 LNHDA, CDR2 SQIVND (reference sequence). The CDR3 loop is CASSIPPGFYNEKLFF. Here the CDR3 DNA reads TGTGCCAGTAGTATCCCGCCCGGGTTTTACAATGAAAAACTGTTTTTT.

The V gene is TRBV10-3, the J gene TRBJ1-4; 10 bases map to TRBD1. The CDR3 runs to 17 residues. From germline, CDR1 is ENHRY and CDR2 SYGVKD. V lost 6 bases, J lost 3 bases, and 10 bases stayed unmatched. The CDR3 DNA reads TGTGCCATCAGCGGGGGAGGACAGGGGGAGTCTAATGAAAAACTGTTTTTT. Translation: CAISGGGQGESNEKLFF.

The chain couples TRBV28 to TRBJ1-1, with D unclear. Trimming cost V 3 bases and J 1 base, with 6 bases left between them. CDR3 length: 13 amino acids. Germline V gene lookup returns CDR1 MDHEN and CDR2 SYDVKM. This chain's CDR3 is CASSFAQNTEAFF. As DNA, the CDR3 is TGTGCCAGCAGTTTTGCACAGAACACTGAAGCTTTCTTT.

The rearrangement uses TRBV29-1 and TRBJ2-2; the match to TRBD1 covers 9 bases. The CDR3 has 15 residues. Trimming took 4 bases from V and 5 from J; bases not matched to a gene: 8. CDR1 is SQVTM and CDR2 is ANQGSEA in the germline V gene. CDR3 sequence reads: CSVGATGGLTGELFF. CDR3 DNA: TGCAGCGTTGGTGCGACAGGGGGTTTAACCGGGGAGCTGTTTTTT.

This sequence joins TRBV14 and TRBJ1-6; 8 bases align to TRBD1. The CDR3 consists of 16 residues. Germline CDR1 is SGHDN and CDR2 is FVKESK. The trim removed 1 base at V and 6 bases at J, leaving 5 bases unmatched. The CDR3 DNA sequence: TGTGCCAGCAGCCAAGGCAGGGGGCGAACTAATTCACCCCTCCACTTT. Protein product: CASSQGRGRTNSPLHF.

This sequence joins TRBV7-2 and TRBJ2-5, with a weak D call TRBD1 (6 bases). V gave up 4 bases and J gave up 1 base, with 7 bases separating them. Per the germline V gene, CDR1 is SGHTA and CDR2 is FQGNSA. This CDR3 contains 13 residues. In nucleotides, the CDR3 is TGTGCCAGCAGCTACAGGGCCCAAGAGACCCAGTACTTC. Its translation is CASSYRAQETQYF. Using reference TRBV7-2 and TRBJ2-5 for the parts outside the CDR3, the full variable domain is GAGVSQSPSNKVTEKGKDVELRCDPISGHTALYWYRQSLGQGLEFLIYFQGNSAPDKSGLPSDRFSAERTGGSVSTLTIQRTQQEDSAVYLCASSYRAQETQYFGPGTRLLVL.

The rearrangement joins TRBV6-5 to TRBJ1-4, with a weak D call TRBD1 (6 bases). The V end lost 2 bases, the J end lost 8 bases, and 18 bases lay between the germline ends. From germline, CDR1 is MNHEY and CDR2 SVGAGI. This CDR3 has 16 residues. DNA for the CDR3: TGTGCCAGCAGTTACGATACACAGGGAACTCGGGAAAAACTGTTTTTT. This encodes CASSYDTQGTREKLFF.

V is TRBV28 and J is TRBJ2-7; TRBD1 matches at 7 bases. The J segment lost 2 bases and the V segment lost 3 bases, leaving 1 base of the junction unmatched. The CDR3 sequence is 13 residues long. Per the germline V gene, CDR1 is MDHEN and CDR2 is SYDVKM. The CDR3 DNA is TGTGCCAGCAGTTTGCAGGGGGCCTACGAGCAGTACTTC. Translation: CASSLQGAYEQYF.

The V gene is TRBV15, the J gene TRBJ1-1; D gene unclear. CDR3 size: 17 residues. Germline V gene data show CDR1 as LNHNV and CDR2 as YYDKDF (reference sequence). With 5 bases removed from V and 4 bases from J, the gap between germline ends came to 23 bases. The CDR3 sequence: CATSLRASALLGTEAFF. The DNA for the CDR3 is TGTGCCACCAGCTTGCGGGCCAGCGCCCTTTTAGGCACTGAAGCTTTCTTT.

The J gene is TRBJ1-4, the V gene TRBV24-1; 10 bases agree with TRBD1. The germline V gene has CDR1 KGHDR and CDR2 SFDVKD. The V segment lost 6 bases and the J segment 5 bases; nucleotides outside the gene matches: 5. This CDR3 comprises 15 residues. The CDR3 DNA is TGTGCCACCAGTAGAGGACAGGGGGGGAATGAAAAACTGTTTTTT. Translated: CATSRGQGGNEKLFF.

J is TRBJ2-2 and V is TRBV7-2, with 8 positions matching TRBD2. CDR1 is SGHTA, CDR2 FQGNSA, per germline. V lost 0 bases to trimming and J lost 5 bases; unmatched junction nucleotides: 5. The CDR3 is 16 residues long. CDR3 loop: CASSLAAGEGTGELFF. The DNA of the CDR3 is TGTGCCAGCAGCTTAGCAGCGGGAGAGGGGACCGGGGAGCTGTTTTTT.

The chain employs TRBV11-2 and TRBJ2-7, with 9 bases fitting TRBD1. The CDR3 runs to 16 residues. The junction had 5 bases not matched to a gene; V was cut back by 1 base and J by 1 base. Per the germline V gene, CDR1 is SGHAT and CDR2 is FQNNGV. The CDR3 DNA reads as TGTGCCAGCAGCTTAGTGGGACAGGGAATATCCTACGAGCAGTACTTC. Translating it yields CASSLVGQGISYEQYF.

A single count supports this clone. The chain carries TRBV7-2 and TRBJ2-7; 8 positions agree with TRBD1. The CDR3 length is 17 residues. Germline trimming cut 5 bases from V and 3 bases from J; bases unmatched to any gene: 15. CDR1 SGHTA and CDR2 FQGNSA come from the germline V gene. The CDR3 sequence is CASSLPLRGPTSYEQYF. The CDR3 region has the DNA TGTGCCAGCAGCCTCCCCCTCAGGGGGCCTACTAGCTACGAGCAGTACTTC.

CDR3 sequence reads: CATAGGADYGYTF. The DNA for the CDR3 is TGTGCCACCGCCGGGGGGGCAGACTATGGCTACACCTTC. The chain employs TRBV10-3 and TRBJ1-2, with D possibly matching TRBD1 (6 bases). CDR3 length: 13 residues. Germline values: CDR1 ENHRY, CDR2 SYGVKD. Trimming stripped 10 bases from V and 3 bases from J, with 15 bases between.